What follows are 22 T cell receptor beta chains derived from one specimen sequenced in a study of blood T cell repertoires in COVID-19. Only in-frame clones appear in the TCRdb table, and some are missing; sequencing was by immunoSEQ multiplex PCR. The sample holds some 270,000 clones, roughly 86% seen once. Sequences were obtained from peripheral blood. The origin of the receptors is a woman at least 80 years old with COVID-19, enrolled during active disease.

The rearrangement joins TRBV10-1 to TRBJ1-1, with unresolved D. CDR1 and CDR2 from the germline V gene are WNHNN and SYGVQD (reference sequence). The CDR3 covers 14 residues. Trimming took 10 bases from V and 5 from J, leaving 20 bases between them. CDR3 nucleotides: TGCGCCAACGCTGCAGCCGGGATTCTGACTGAAGCTTTCTTT. Protein product: CANAAAGILTEAFF.

The chain joins TRBV28 to TRBJ1-1; a possible D gene is TRBD1 (6 bases). CDR3 length equals 13 residues. V lost 8 bases, J lost 1 base, and 11 bases lay in between. CDR1 and CDR2 from the germline V gene are MDHEN and SYDVKM. The CDR3 region is CASDGGANTEAFF. The DNA of the CDR3 is TGTGCCAGCGATGGGGGCGCGAACACTGAAGCTTTCTTT.

This sequence joins TRBV9 and TRBJ1-3, with D maybe TRBD1 (6 bases). This CDR3 is 15 amino acids long. Germline values: CDR1 SGDLS, CDR2 YYNGEE. Deletions cut 4 bases from V and 2 bases from J, with 13 bases between. The CDR3 coding sequence is TGTGCCAGCAGCACACAGGGTGGACCTGGAAACACCATATATTTT. Amino acids: CASSTQGGPGNTIYF.

The chain carries TRBV30 and TRBJ1-5, with D perhaps matching TRBD1 (5 bases). CDR1 and CDR2 from the germline V gene are GTSNPN and SVGIG (reference sequence). The CDR3 consists of 15 residues. The V and J ends lost 4 bases and 6 bases respectively, with 19 bases between them. The CDR3 DNA follows: TGTGCCTGGACTGTACGGGGCAGGGAGGGTCAGCCCCAGCATTTT. Its protein is CAWTVRGREGQPQHF.

The rearrangement uses TRBV27 and TRBJ1-1; D is unclear. CDR3 length: 13 residues. In germline, CDR1 is MNHEY, CDR2 SMNVEV (reference sequence). With 5 bases removed from V and 2 bases from J, the gap between germline ends came to 9 bases. The CDR3 sequence is CASSIQKNTEAFF. CDR3 bases: TGTGCCAGCAGTATACAGAAAAACACTGAAGCTTTCTTT.

The rearrangement links TRBV3-1 (or the pseudogene TRBV3-2) to TRBJ1-1; D may be TRBD1 (6 bases). Germline lookup yields CDR1 LGHDT and CDR2 YNNKEL (reference sequence). V lost 5 bases to trimming and J lost 1 base, with 14 bases between them. The CDR3 is 15 residues long. CDR3 protein: CASSNLTGWNTEAFF. The DNA for the CDR3 is TGTGCCAGCAGCAACCTGACAGGATGGAACACTGAAGCTTTCTTT.

This clone was seen once. The rearrangement uses TRBV11-2 and TRBJ2-3; a weak D match, TRBD2 (6 bases). The CDR3 sequence is 15 residues long. Germline values: CDR1 SGHAT, CDR2 FQNNGV. The V gene lost 5 bases and the J gene lost 4 bases, with 16 bases spanning the gap. The CDR3 nucleotides read TGTGCCAGCAGCGCTAGCGAAAGGAAGGCAGATACGCAGTATTTT. Encoded protein: CASSASERKADTQYF.

This rearrangement joins TRBV5-1 to TRBJ2-1, with a weak D call TRBD2 (7 bases). The V and J ends lost 0 bases and 4 bases respectively, with 11 bases between them. Germline-derived CDR1 and CDR2 are SGHRS and YFSETQ. The CDR3 extends over 15 amino acids. Here the CDR3 reads CASSLAGGTYNEQFF. The CDR3 DNA follows: TGCGCCAGCAGCTTGGCGGGGGGCACGTACAATGAGCAGTTCTTC.

The chain links TRBV4-1 to TRBJ1-6; no firm D call. The V end lost 1 base, the J end lost 3 bases, and 7 bases lay between the germline ends. Germline CDR1 reads MGHRA; CDR2 reads YSYEKL. The CDR3 is made up of 15 amino acids. CDR3 in amino acids: CASSQVTDYNSPLHF. The CDR3 bases are TGCGCCAGCAGCCAAGTGACTGACTATAATTCACCCCTCCACTTT.

This clone was detected only once. The chain uses TRBV15 and TRBJ2-4, with TRBD1 matching 8 bases. Germline CDR1 reads LNHNV; CDR2 reads YYDKDF (reference sequence). The CDR3 is made up of 14 amino acids. V shed 5 bases, J shed 10 bases, and the junction held 10 bases outside the gene matches. The CDR3 nucleotides read TGTGCCACCAGCCCTGGACAGGGAATTTATATTCAGTACTTC. Translation: CATSPGQGIYIQYF. The variable domain in full, with the rest retrieved from reference TRBV15 and TRBJ2-4, is DAMVIQNPRYQVTQFGKPVTLSCSQTLNHNVMYWYQQKSSQAPKLLFHYYDKDFNNEADTPDNFQSRRPNTSFCFLDIRSPGLGDTAMYLCATSPGQGIYIQYFGAGTRLSVL.

V is TRBV4-3 and J is TRBJ1-1; TRBD1 might be the D (6 bases). The CDR3 loop spans 15 amino acids. The germline V and J ends were trimmed by 2 bases and 1 base, with 11 bases remaining between them. Germline values: CDR1 LGHNA, CDR2 YSLEER. This CDR3 is CASSQLTGWNTEAFF. Written as DNA, the CDR3 is TGCGCCAGCAGCCAACTTACAGGGTGGAACACTGAAGCTTTCTTT.

The rearrangement uses TRBV3-1 (or the pseudogene TRBV3-2) and TRBJ1-6; maybe TRBD1 (6 bases). V lost 0 bases and J lost 9, with 9 bases in between. Germline CDR1 and CDR2: LGHDT and YNNKEL (reference sequence). The length of the CDR3 is 14 residues. The CDR3 spells CASSQDPQGSPLHF. DNA for the CDR3: TGTGCCAGCAGCCAAGATCCACAGGGTTCACCCCTCCACTTT.

The chain has TRBV6-2 or TRBV6-3 and TRBJ1-2; TRBD1 aligns across 7 bases. The CDR3 is 13 amino acids. Germline lookup yields CDR1 MNHEY and CDR2 SVGEGT. J gave up 8 bases and V 2 bases, and 5 bases lay outside the gene matches. As DNA, the CDR3 is TGTGCCAGCAGTTACCCAGGGGGAGGCGGCTACACCTTC. Its protein product is CASSYPGGGGYTF.

This clone was observed once. The rearrangement links TRBV7-9 to TRBJ1-1, with a tentative D call TRBD1 (6 bases). Per the germline V gene, CDR1 is SEHNR and CDR2 is FQNEAQ (reference sequence). The germline V and J ends were trimmed by 2 bases and 4 bases, with 11 bases remaining between them. This CDR3 comprises 14 residues. The CDR3, as DNA: TGTGCCAGCAGCTTACAGGGGTTGGGCACTGAAGCTTTCTTT. This sequence encodes CASSLQGLGTEAFF.

This clone was seen only once. DNA for the CDR3: TGCGCCAGCAGCCAAGGTGGGGGGGCCGGGGAGCTGTTTTTT. Amino acid sequence: CASSQGGGAGELFF. The J gene is TRBJ2-2, the V gene TRBV4-3, with TRBD2 matching over 7 bases. Germline V CDR1 and CDR2: LGHNA, YSLEER. The ends lost 1 base at V and 6 bases at J; junction bases unmatched: 2. CDR3 length: 14 residues.

The J gene is TRBJ1-2, the V gene TRBV25-1; D may be TRBD1 (6 bases). Germline lookup yields CDR1 MGHDK and CDR2 SYGVNS. The V and J ends lost 4 bases and 4 bases respectively, with 16 bases between them. The CDR3 has 15 amino acids. The CDR3 sequence: CASSVSQGLAYGYTF. DNA for the CDR3: TGTGCCAGCAGTGTTTCGCAGGGGCTGGCCTATGGCTACACCTTC.

The V call is TRBV7-2, the J call TRBJ1-5; 7 bases are a match to TRBD1. Looked up from germline, CDR1 is SGHTA and CDR2 is FQGNSA. J gave up 5 bases and V 2 bases, and 0 bases lay outside the gene matches. This CDR3 spans 13 amino acids. The DNA of the CDR3 is TGTGCCAGCAGCTTACAGGGGGATCAGCCCCAGCATTTT. Its protein product is CASSLQGDQPQHF. Based on the CDR3 plus reference TRBV7-2 and TRBJ1-5, the full variable domain is GAGVSQSPSNKVTEKGKDVELRCDPISGHTALYWYRQSLGQGLEFLIYFQGNSAPDKSGLPSDRFSAERTGGSVSTLTIQRTQQEDSAVYLCASSLQGDQPQHFGDGTRLSIL.

The DNA of the CDR3 is TGTGCCAGCAGGGAGACTCGGGCGGGGGAAAAACTGTTTTTT. Translating gives CASRETRAGEKLFF. The rearrangement joins TRBV3-1 (or the pseudogene TRBV3-2) to TRBJ1-4; D ambiguous. CDR3 length: 14 amino acids. Germline V gene lookup returns CDR1 LGHDT and CDR2 YNNKEL (reference sequence). Trimming cost V 6 bases and J 8 bases, with 16 bases left between them.

The V and J genes are TRBV14 and TRBJ1-2; TRBD1 matches 8 bases. The trim removed 1 base at V and 8 bases at J, leaving 9 bases unmatched. The germline gives CDR1 SGHDN, CDR2 FVKESK. This CDR3 region has 15 residues. In nucleotides, the CDR3 is TGTGCCAGCAGCCAAGTTTCGCAGGGGGCCGGGGGCTACACCTTC. Its translation is CASSQVSQGAGGYTF.

The V call is TRBV3-1 (or the pseudogene TRBV3-2), the J call TRBJ2-1, with 8 bases identical to TRBD2. Germline CDR1 and CDR2: LGHDT and YNNKEL (reference sequence). Germline trimming cut 3 bases from V and 7 bases from J; bases unmatched to any gene: 8. The CDR3 has 15 amino acids. This CDR3 is CASSHVTSGSNEQFF. The DNA for the CDR3 is TGTGCCAGCAGCCACGTTACTAGCGGTTCAAATGAGCAGTTCTTC.

The rearrangement links TRBV3-1 (or the pseudogene TRBV3-2) to TRBJ1-6, with no clear D. The CDR3 length is 15 residues. Deletions cut 1 base from V and 9 bases from J, with 13 bases between. Germline CDR1 and CDR2: LGHDT and YNNKEL (reference sequence). The CDR3 here is CASSQGNRGSSPLHF. The CDR3 coding sequence is TGTGCCAGCAGCCAAGGGAACAGAGGGAGTTCACCCCTCCACTTT.

The chain uses TRBV11-2 and TRBJ2-1, with 11 nucleotides matching TRBD1. V was pared by 7 bases and J by 4 bases, with 6 bases of the junction left unmatched. The CDR3 sequence is 15 residues long. The V gene's germline CDR1 is SGHAT and CDR2 FQNNGV. The CDR3 loop reads CASIPGTGGYNEQFF. CDR3 nucleotides: TGTGCCAGCATTCCCGGGACAGGGGGGTACAATGAGCAGTTCTTC.